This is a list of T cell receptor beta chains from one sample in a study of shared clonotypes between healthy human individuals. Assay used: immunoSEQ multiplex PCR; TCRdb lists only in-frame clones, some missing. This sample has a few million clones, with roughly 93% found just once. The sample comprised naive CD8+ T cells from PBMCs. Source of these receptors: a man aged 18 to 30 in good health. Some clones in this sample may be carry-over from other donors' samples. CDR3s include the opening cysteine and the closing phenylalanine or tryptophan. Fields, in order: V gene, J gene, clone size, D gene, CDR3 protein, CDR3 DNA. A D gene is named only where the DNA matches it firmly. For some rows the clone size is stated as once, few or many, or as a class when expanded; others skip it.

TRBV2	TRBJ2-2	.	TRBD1	CASSDNRGLRNTGELFF	TGTGCCAGCAGTGACAACAGGGGGCTTAGGAACACCGGGGAGCTGTTTTTT
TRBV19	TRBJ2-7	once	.	CASSIAPWMYEQYF	TGTGCCAGTAGTATAGCCCCCTGGATGTACGAGCAGTACTTC
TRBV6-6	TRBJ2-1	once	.	CASSYQKMGQEQFF	TGTGCCAGCAGTTACCAGAAGATGGGGCAGGAGCAGTTCTTC
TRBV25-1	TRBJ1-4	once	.	CASSPGAEKLFF	TGTGCCAGCAGCCCGGGTGCAGAAAAACTGTTTTTT
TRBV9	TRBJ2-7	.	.	CASSGGKGEQYF	TGTGCCAGCAGCGGCGGGAAGGGCGAGCAGTACTTC
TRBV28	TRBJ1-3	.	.	CASSLLLRAALQNTIYF	TGTGCCAGCAGTCTTCTACTCAGGGCAGCCCTCCAGAACACCATATATTTT
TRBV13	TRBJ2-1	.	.	CASSLVTNEQFF	TGTGCCAGCAGCTTAGTTACCAATGAGCAGTTCTTC
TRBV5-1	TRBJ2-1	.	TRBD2	CASSSVAGGPNEQFF	TGCGCCAGCAGCTCGGTAGCGGGAGGCCCCAATGAGCAGTTCTTC
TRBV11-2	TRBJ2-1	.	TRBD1	CASSWTGSEQFF	TGTGCCAGCAGCTGGACAGGGAGTGAGCAGTTCTTC
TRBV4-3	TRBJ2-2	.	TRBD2	CASSQRSKAGSVTGELFF	TGCGCCAGCAGCCAACGGAGTAAAGCGGGGAGCGTCACCGGGGAGCTGTTTTTT
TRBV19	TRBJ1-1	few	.	CASSPGLHTEAFF	TGTGCCAGTAGTCCAGGGTTACACACTGAAGCTTTCTTT
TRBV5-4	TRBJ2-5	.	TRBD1	CASSSPDRDPQETQYF	TGTGCCAGCAGCTCCCCTGACAGGGATCCGCAAGAGACCCAGTACTTC
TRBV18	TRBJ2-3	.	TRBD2	CASSPPGLAGLSTDTQYF	TGTGCCAGCTCACCACCGGGACTAGCGGGCCTGAGCACAGATACGCAGTATTTT
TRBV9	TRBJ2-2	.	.	CASSVGGSANTGELFF	TGTGCCAGCAGCGTAGGGGGATCCGCGAACACCGGGGAGCTGTTTTTT
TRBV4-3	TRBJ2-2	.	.	CASSQDPYMNTGELFF	TGCGCCAGCAGCCAAGACCCATACATGAACACCGGGGAGCTGTTTTTT
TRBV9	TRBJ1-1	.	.	CASSHDANRGTEAFF	TGTGCCAGCAGCCATGATGCGAACCGGGGAACTGAAGCTTTCTTT
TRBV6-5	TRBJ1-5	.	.	CASSYPIQPQHF	TGTGCCAGCAGTTATCCGATTCAGCCCCAGCATTTT
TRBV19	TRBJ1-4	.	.	CASTGAAVTYLATNEKLFF	TGTGCCAGTACGGGGGCGGCAGTGACCTATCTTGCAACTAATGAAAAACTGTTTTTT
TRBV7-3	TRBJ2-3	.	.	CASAPPQAPDTQYF	TGTGCCAGCGCCCCCCCCCAAGCCCCAGATACGCAGTATTTT
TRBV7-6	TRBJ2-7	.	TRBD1	CASSSRTGTGLFEQYF	TGTGCCAGCAGCTCAAGGACAGGGACAGGGTTATTCGAGCAGTACTTC
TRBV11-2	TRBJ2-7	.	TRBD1	CASSPGQGLYEQYF	TGTGCCAGCAGCCCGGGACAGGGTCTCTACGAGCAGTACTTC
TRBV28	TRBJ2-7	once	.	CASSSYRYEQYF	TGTGCCAGCAGTTCCTATAGATACGAGCAGTACTTC
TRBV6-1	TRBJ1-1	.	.	CASSGGYTEAFF	TGTGCCAGCAGTGGGGGATACACTGAAGCTTTCTTT
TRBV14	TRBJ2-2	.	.	CASSQDRGTVTGELFF	TGTGCCAGCAGCCAAGATCGGGGGACAGTCACCGGGGAGCTGTTTTTT